The clone carrying this TCR beta chain came up once. Antigen: not known. Caucasian, healthy and from Russia, the donors were aged between about 6 and 90. Primed by a sample-barcoded 5' primer and a J-beta primer mix, a second PCR proceeded for about 7 to 11 cycles. Every molecule of cDNA carried a tag from a template-switch adaptor with 12 random nucleotides. A single record per CDR3 protein comes from TCRdb applying MiXCR to the 5' RACE reads. The profile shows fewer than 2 million distinct CDR3 sequences, about 39% of them singletons. This sample is part of a study of blood T cells in healthy people across ages. The V gene's germline CDR1 is MNHEY and CDR2 SMNVEV (reference sequence). Trimming took 3 bases from V and 7 from J, leaving 16 bases between them. This CDR3 contains 14 residues. Study outcomes and limitations: The study lacked donor CMV status, which possibly confounded expanded clonotype changes.

The TCR originated in a human donor in good health. Sequencing was done on a sample of blood. The chain links TRBV27 to TRBJ2-7, with D possibly TRBD1 on 6 matching bases. The DNA of the CDR3 is TGTGCCAGCAGTTTTAGGGCAGGGGCGCGGGAGCAGTACTTC. Its translation: CASSFRAGAREQYF.